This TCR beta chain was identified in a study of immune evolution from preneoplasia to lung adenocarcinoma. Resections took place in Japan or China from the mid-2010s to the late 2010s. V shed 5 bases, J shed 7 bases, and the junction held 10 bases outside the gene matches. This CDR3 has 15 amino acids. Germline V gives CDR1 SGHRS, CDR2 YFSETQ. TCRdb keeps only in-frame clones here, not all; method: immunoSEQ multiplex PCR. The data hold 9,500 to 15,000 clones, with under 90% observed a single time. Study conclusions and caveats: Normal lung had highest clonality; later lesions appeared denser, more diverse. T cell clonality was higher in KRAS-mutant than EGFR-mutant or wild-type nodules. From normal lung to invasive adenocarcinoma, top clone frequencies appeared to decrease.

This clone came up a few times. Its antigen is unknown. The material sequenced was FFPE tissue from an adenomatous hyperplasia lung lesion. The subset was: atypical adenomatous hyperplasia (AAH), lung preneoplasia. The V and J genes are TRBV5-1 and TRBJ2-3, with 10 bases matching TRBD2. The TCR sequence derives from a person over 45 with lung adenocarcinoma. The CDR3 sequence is CASRDTSGDPYTQYF. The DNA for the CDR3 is TGCGCCAGCAGGGACACTAGCGGGGACCCGTATACGCAGTATTTT.